This entry lists 16 T cell receptor beta chains sequenced from one sample in a study of early T cells in non-severe SARS-CoV-2 infection. TCRdb redid the calling of the 5' RACE reads with MiXCR, one entry per CDR3 protein. The sample contains tens of thousands of distinct CDR3 sequences, roughly 9% of which appear only once. What was sequenced was whole blood. Source of these receptors: an adult who was a healthcare worker with PCR-confirmed SARS-CoV-2 infection or an uninfected control (not recorded which).

In its sample, this clonotype was seen many times. This rearrangement joins TRBV7-8 to TRBJ2-7; D not certain. The CDR3 loop spans 16 amino acids. Germline loops: CDR1 SGHVS, CDR2 FQNEAQ. Trimming shortened V by 1 base and J by 2 bases, and 15 bases separated the two germline ends. The CDR3 reads CASSLDLEKATYEQYF. As DNA, the CDR3 is TGTGCCAGCAGCTTAGACCTAGAGAAGGCAACCTACGAGCAGTACTTC. The variable domain in full, completed from reference TRBV7-8 and TRBJ2-7, reads GAGVSQSPRYKVAKRGQDVALRCDPISGHVSLFWYQQALGQGPEFLTYFQNEAQLDKSGLPSDRFFAERPEGSVSTLKIQRTQQEDSAVYLCASSLDLEKATYEQYFGPGTRLTVT.

V and J are TRBV21-1 and TRBJ2-7. TRBV21-1 corresponds to a pseudogene. The CDR3 has 15 residues. The CDR3: CASPKKTQRSYEQYF. The CDR3 DNA follows: TGTGCCAGCCCGAAAAAAACTCAGAGATCCTACGAGCAGTACTTC.

There are a few counts of this clonotype. CDR3 amino acids: CASSDVGRFTLYEQYF. DNA of the CDR3: TGTGCCAGTAGTGACGTGGGCAGATTCACTCTCTACGAGCAGTACTTC. The chain is built from TRBV19 and TRBJ2-7; D is ambiguous. The ends were cut back, 5 bases at V and 3 bases at J, with 20 bases in the middle. Germline V gene lookup returns CDR1 LNHDA and CDR2 SQIVND (reference sequence). The CDR3 spans 16 residues.

The chain combines TRBV7-8 with TRBJ2-3, with D unclear. The germline CDR1 and CDR2 sequences are SGHVS and FQNEAQ. This CDR3 contains 11 residues. The V end was cut by 8 bases, the J end by 3 bases, with 6 bases between. The CDR3 nucleotides read TGTGCCAGCGGTGAGACAGATACGCAGTATTTT. It encodes CASGETDTQYF.

The chain couples TRBV5-1 to TRBJ1-5; 8 bases align to TRBD1. Germline-derived CDR1 and CDR2 are SGHRS and YFSETQ. The CDR3 is made up of 15 amino acids. V shed 0 bases, J shed 4 bases, and the junction held 3 bases outside the gene matches. This CDR3 is CASSLGDRRNQPQHF. The CDR3 nucleotides are TGCGCCAGCAGCTTGGGGGACAGGCGAAATCAGCCCCAGCATTTT.

J is TRBJ2-5 and V is TRBV4-2, with 8 bases lining up with TRBD2. Germline V gene lookup returns CDR1 LGHNA and CDR2 YNFKEQ. V lost 1 base to trimming and J lost 2 bases; unmatched junction nucleotides: 3. The CDR3 is 15 amino acids. CDR3 loop: CASSQGTSGQETQYF. DNA for the CDR3: TGTGCCAGCAGCCAAGGAACTAGCGGACAAGAGACCCAGTACTTC.

V gene TRBV3-1 combines with J gene TRBJ1-1, with unresolved D. The V end lost 1 base, the J end lost 0 bases, and 6 bases lay between the germline ends. The CDR3 totals 14 residues. Germline lookup yields CDR1 LGHDT and CDR2 YNNKEL (reference sequence). The CDR3 here is CASSQVGVNTEAFF. The CDR3 DNA follows: TGTGCCAGCAGCCAAGTCGGGGTGAACACTGAAGCTTTCTTT.

In its sample, this clonotype was seen many times. The chain joins TRBV21-1 to TRBJ2-6; no DNA check was done on the table's D call, TRBD1. TRBV21-1 is termed a pseudogene. The CDR3 is made up of 13 amino acids. CDR3 coding DNA: TGTGCCAGCAAGGGGGCTGGGGCCAACGTCCTGACTTTC. It specifies CASKGAGANVLTF.

The DNA of the CDR3 is TGTGCCAGCAGTGAAGCACTAGCACGAAACAATGAGCAGTTCTTC. Its protein product is CASSEALARNNEQFF. The chain uses TRBV2 and TRBJ2-1, with a tentative D call TRBD2 (6 bases). In germline, CDR1 is SNHLY, CDR2 FYNNEI. The V end lost 0 bases, the J end lost 5 bases, and 11 bases lay between the germline ends. The CDR3 has 15 amino acids.

V gene TRBV19 combines with J gene TRBJ2-1; no firm D call. The germline V and J ends were trimmed by 5 bases and 7 bases, with 6 bases remaining between them. The CDR3 consists of 11 residues. The germline V gene has CDR1 LNHDA and CDR2 SQIVND (reference sequence). CDR3 protein: CASSSGNEQFF. Written as DNA, the CDR3 is TGTGCCAGTAGTTCGGGTAATGAGCAGTTCTTC.

Comment on this clonotype: At one of its ends the junction is not consistent with the germline gene, which may arise from a read error. This chain links TRBV7-6 with TRBJ2-1; D perhaps matches TRBD2 (5 bases). This CDR3 has 15 amino acids. The germline CDR1 and CDR2 sequences are SGHVS and FNYEAQ. The CDR3 sequence is CASRLNSGVYNEQSF. Here the CDR3 DNA reads TGTGCCAGCAGGTTAAACTCCGGGGTCTACAATGAGCAGTCCTTC.

This clonotype was seen repeatedly, ten times or more. The rearrangement joins TRBV29-1 to TRBJ2-1, with TRBD1 matching over 10 bases. With V trimmed by 4 bases and J by 5 bases, 2 bases remained unmatched. From germline, CDR1 is SQVTM and CDR2 ANQGSEA. CDR3 size: 13 residues. The CDR3 nucleotides read TGCAGCGTTGTCGGGACAGGGGACAATGAGCAGTTCTTC. The encoded protein is CSVVGTGDNEQFF.

This clonotype was picked up a small number of times. This chain links TRBV6-6 with TRBJ2-7; TRBD2 matches 8 bases. V lost 0 bases to trimming and J lost 2 bases; unmatched junction nucleotides: 3. Germline lookup yields CDR1 MNHNY and CDR2 SVGAGI (reference sequence). CDR3 length equals 15 residues. The CDR3, as DNA: TGTGCCAGCAGTTACTCGATGCGGGGGGCCTACGAGCAGTACTTC. Protein product: CASSYSMRGAYEQYF.

This sequence joins TRBV18 and TRBJ2-5, with D perhaps TRBD2 (6 bases). The CDR3 runs 15 residues. In germline, CDR1 is KGHSH, CDR2 LQKENI. The V and J ends lost 3 bases and 3 bases respectively, with 14 bases between them. The CDR3 is CASSPVGLPKETQYF. The CDR3 nucleotides are TGTGCCAGCTCACCCGTGGGACTCCCCAAAGAGACCCAGTACTTC.

This clonotype was seen ten or more times. V is TRBV7-2 and J is TRBJ1-1; no reliable D call. Per the germline V gene, CDR1 is SGHTA and CDR2 is FQGNSA. Trimming removed 0 bases at V and 9 bases at J, with 14 bases between. There are 14 residues in the CDR3. The CDR3 DNA is TGTGCCAGCAGCTTAGCCTTAGGAGGGTTTCAAGCTTTCTTT. Its translation is CASSLALGGFQAFF.

V is TRBV7-9 and J is TRBJ2-2; D gene ambiguous. Germline loops: CDR1 SEHNR, CDR2 FQNEAQ (reference sequence). V lost 1 base and J 0 bases, leaving 12 bases between the germline ends. The CDR3 has 17 amino acids. CDR3 amino acids: CASSLVPGTTNTGELFF. The CDR3 nucleotides are TGTGCCAGCAGCTTAGTCCCGGGCACTACGAACACCGGGGAGCTGTTTTTT.